The 18 T cell receptor beta chains below come from one sample, sequenced in a study of shared clonotypes between healthy human individuals. TCRdb's copy holds only in-frame clones and misses some; the assay was immunoSEQ multiplex PCR. The data hold about 480,000 clones, with 60% to 85% observed a single time. Sequencing was done on a sample of PBMCs. These receptors were taken from a woman in her forties in good health. Some clones in this sample may be carry-over from other donors' samples.

The chain uses TRBV20-1 and TRBJ2-4; the D gene is possibly TRBD2 (5 bases). Deletions cut 6 bases from V and 5 bases from J, with 8 bases between. CDR3 length: 11 residues. The germline V gene has CDR1 DFQATT and CDR2 SNEGSKA (reference sequence). The CDR3 DNA follows: TGCAGTGCGGAGGTGGAAAACATTCAGTACTTC. The encoded protein is CSAEVENIQYF.

CDR3 protein: CASSLGQGMDEQFF. DNA for the CDR3: TGTGCCAGCAGCCTGGGGCAGGGGATGGATGAGCAGTTCTTC. The chain employs TRBV28 and TRBJ2-1; TRBD1 is a possible D gene (6 bases). The germline CDR1 and CDR2 sequences are MDHEN and SYDVKM. Trimming took off 6 bases at V and 8 bases at J, with 17 bases between the two ends. This CDR3 has 14 amino acids.

The chain carries TRBV10-3 and TRBJ2-1; D is perhaps TRBD1 (7 bases). The CDR3 extends over 16 amino acids. Trimming removed 6 bases from V and 1 base from J, with 16 bases in between. CDR1 is ENHRY, CDR2 SYGVKD, per germline. CDR3 nucleotides: TGTGCCATCAGCCAGACCTCAGGGGGGTCCTACAATGAGCAGTTCTTC. Its protein is CAISQTSGGSYNEQFF.

This clone was picked up a small number of times. The CDR3 region has the DNA TGTGCCAGTAGTATTGGGACTCTGAGGGCTGGTGGGGAGCTGTTTTTT. Translating gives CASSIGTLRAGGELFF. This rearrangement joins TRBV19 to TRBJ2-2; D perhaps matches TRBD2 (6 bases). Germline V gives CDR1 LNHDA, CDR2 SQIVND (reference sequence). V lost 3 bases and J lost 8, with 19 bases in between. The CDR3 extends over 16 amino acids.

The chain links TRBV7-2 to TRBJ2-2, with D uncertain. V was pared by 1 base and J by 1 base, with 7 bases between. Germline CDR1 and CDR2: SGHTA and FQGNSA. This CDR3 region has 15 residues. CDR3 protein: CASSLGGLNTGELFF. CDR3 in DNA: TGTGCCAGCAGCTTAGGAGGCTTGAACACCGGGGAGCTGTTTTTT.

The chain employs TRBV6-1 and TRBJ2-5; 10 positions match TRBD2. There are 15 residues in the CDR3. Germline CDR1 reads MNHNS; CDR2 reads SASEGT. The junction had 5 bases not matched to a gene; V was cut back by 2 bases and J by 5 bases. CDR3 DNA: TGTGCCAGCAGTGAACTAGCGGGAGCGGGGGAGACCCAGTACTTC. It yields the protein CASSELAGAGETQYF.

This chain joins TRBV5-1 and TRBJ2-1; D may correspond to TRBD1 or TRBD2 (6 bases each). CDR3 length: 16 amino acids. Trimming removed 4 bases from V and 0 bases from J, with 14 bases in between. CDR1 and CDR2 (germline): SGHRS, YFSETQ. CDR3: CASSPLTGASYNEQFF. Here the CDR3 DNA reads TGCGCCAGCAGCCCGCTGACGGGGGCCTCCTACAATGAGCAGTTCTTC.

The chain links TRBV6-5 to TRBJ1-4; D remains unclear. The CDR3 is 13 amino acids. Trimming left V 3 bases short and J 8 bases short, with 10 bases between. Germline V gives CDR1 MNHEY, CDR2 SVGAGI. The chain's CDR3 is CASSYRNREKLFF. CDR3 DNA sequence: TGTGCCAGCAGTTATCGTAACAGAGAAAAACTGTTTTTT.

This clone was seen more than once but under ten times. V gene TRBV4-2 combines with J gene TRBJ2-7; D possibly corresponds to TRBD1 (5 bases). The CDR3 spans 14 residues. Germline CDR1 LGHNA, CDR2 YNFKEQ. The V end was cut by 4 bases, the J end by 2 bases, with 12 bases between. CDR3 sequence: CASSPYTGTYEQYF. CDR3 nucleotides: TGTGCCAGCAGCCCGTATACAGGTACCTACGAGCAGTACTTC.

J is TRBJ1-1 and V is TRBV9; 7 bases map to TRBD1. Germline V gene data show CDR1 as SGDLS and CDR2 as YYNGEE. The V segment lost 0 bases and the J segment 6 bases; nucleotides outside the gene matches: 11. CDR3 length equals 16 residues. Here the CDR3 DNA reads TGTGCCAGCAGCGTAGTTGGGGGACAGAGTGGCGCTGAAGCTTTCTTT. It specifies CASSVVGGQSGAEAFF.

V and J are TRBV18 and TRBJ2-5, with 7 positions matching TRBD2. Trimming took 4 bases from V and 2 from J; bases not matched to a gene: 7. Per germline, CDR1 KGHSH and CDR2 LQKENI. The CDR3 contains 15 residues. The CDR3 DNA reads TGTGCCAGCTCACGAGAAGCGGGGTCTCAAGAGACCCAGTACTTC. It encodes CASSREAGSQETQYF.

Only a few counts were recorded for this clone. The chain links TRBV7-2 to TRBJ2-1, with D uncertain. Germline assignment: CDR1 SGHTA and CDR2 FQGNSA. The CDR3 extends over 14 amino acids. Trimming removed 2 bases from V and 10 bases from J, with 15 bases in between. The CDR3 region is CASSLRRIQGEQFF. The CDR3 region has the DNA TGTGCCAGCAGCTTACGACGGATACAAGGGGAGCAGTTCTTC.

CDR3 loop: CASSRNRTILATF. CDR3 DNA: TGTGCCAGCAGCCGAAACCGGACCATATTGGCCACCTTC. The chain is built from TRBV5-4 and TRBJ1-2; D is uncertain. This CDR3 has 13 amino acids. The V gene's germline CDR1 is SGHNT and CDR2 YYREEE (reference sequence). Trimming removed 4 bases from V and 13 bases from J, with 20 bases in between.

Comments on this clone: Other DNA variants within this sample encode the same CDR3. CDR3 loop: CASSPLAGSYNEQFF. CDR3 coding DNA: TGTGCCAGCAGCCCACTAGCGGGCTCCTACAATGAGCAGTTCTTC. V usage is TRBV7-3 and J usage is TRBJ2-1; 9 bases map to TRBD2. This CDR3 region has 15 residues. V lost 5 bases to trimming and J lost 0 bases; unmatched junction nucleotides: 2. CDR1 and CDR2 (germline): SGHTA, FQGTGA.

CDR3 DNA: TGTGCCAGCAGCTTAGTCGAGGGGATTGGGGCCTACGAGCAGTACTTC. This translates into CASSLVEGIGAYEQYF. This chain links TRBV7-2 with TRBJ2-5, with D perhaps given as TRBD1 or TRBD2 (5 bases each). The J call could be wrong; TRBJ2-7 is a better fit for the DNA end. Germline assignment: CDR1 SGHTA and CDR2 FQGNSA. The length of the CDR3 is 16 residues.

This clone was detected only a few times. V and J are TRBV6-5 and TRBJ2-2; TRBD1 might be the D (5 bases). The CDR3 is 15 amino acids. With 0 bases removed from V and 2 bases from J, the gap between germline ends came to 7 bases. Germline V gene sequence: CDR1 MNHEY, CDR2 SVGAGI. The CDR3 loop reads CASSYSGVNTGELFF. The CDR3 DNA reads as TGTGCCAGCAGTTACTCAGGGGTTAACACCGGGGAGCTGTTTTTT.

In nucleotides, the CDR3 is TGTGCCAGCAGTCCCCGGACCGAAACCGGGGAGCTGTTTTTT. This codes for CASSPRTETGELFF. The chain couples TRBV7-2 to TRBJ2-2; D gene unclear. Germline-derived CDR1 and CDR2 are SGHTA and FQGNSA. V was shortened by 6 bases and J by 5 bases, with 13 bases between the two germline ends. This CDR3 comprises 14 residues.

V is TRBV25-1 and J is TRBJ1-4; possible D gene TRBD1, 6 bases. Germline V gene data show CDR1 as MGHDK and CDR2 as SYGVNS. This CDR3 spans 13 amino acids. Trimming took off 11 bases at V and 4 bases at J, with 14 bases between the two ends. The CDR3 nucleotides are TGTGCCGTAACAGGGACGGATAATGAAAAACTGTTTTTT. Amino acid sequence: CAVTGTDNEKLFF.